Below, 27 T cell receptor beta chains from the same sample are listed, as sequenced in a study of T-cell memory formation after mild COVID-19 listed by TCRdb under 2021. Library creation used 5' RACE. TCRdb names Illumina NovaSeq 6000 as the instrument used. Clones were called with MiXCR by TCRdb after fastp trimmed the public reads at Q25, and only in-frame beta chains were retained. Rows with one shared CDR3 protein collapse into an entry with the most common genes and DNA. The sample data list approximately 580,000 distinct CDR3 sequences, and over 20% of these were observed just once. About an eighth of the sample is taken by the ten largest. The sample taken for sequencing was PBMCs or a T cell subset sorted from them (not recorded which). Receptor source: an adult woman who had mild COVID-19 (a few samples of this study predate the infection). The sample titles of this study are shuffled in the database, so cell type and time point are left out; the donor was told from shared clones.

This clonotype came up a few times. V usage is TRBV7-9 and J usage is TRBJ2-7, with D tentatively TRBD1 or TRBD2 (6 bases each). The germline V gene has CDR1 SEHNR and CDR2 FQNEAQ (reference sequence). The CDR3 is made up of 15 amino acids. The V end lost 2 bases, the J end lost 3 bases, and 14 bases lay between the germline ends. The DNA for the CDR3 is TGTGCCAGCAGCTTAAGAGGGGGGCGATTCTACGAGCAGTACTTC. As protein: CASSLRGGRFYEQYF.

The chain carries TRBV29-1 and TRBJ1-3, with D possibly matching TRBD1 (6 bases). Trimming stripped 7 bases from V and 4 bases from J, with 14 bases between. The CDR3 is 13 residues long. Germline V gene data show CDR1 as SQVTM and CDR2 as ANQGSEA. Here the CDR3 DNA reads TGCAGCGCCAATCCGGGACAAGGAAACACCATATATTTT. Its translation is CSANPGQGNTIYF.

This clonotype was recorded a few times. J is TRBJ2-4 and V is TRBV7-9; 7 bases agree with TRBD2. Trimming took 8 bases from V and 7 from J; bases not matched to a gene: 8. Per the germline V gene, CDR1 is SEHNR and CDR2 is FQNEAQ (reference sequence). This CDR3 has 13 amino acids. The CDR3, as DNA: TGTGCCAGCGTACCCCCGGGGGGTAACATTCAGTACTTC. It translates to CASVPPGGNIQYF. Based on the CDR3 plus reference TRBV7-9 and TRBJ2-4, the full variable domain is DTGVSQNPRHKITKRGQNVTFRCDPISEHNRLYWYRQTLGQGPEFLTYFQNEAQLEKSRLLSDRFSAERPKGSFSTLEIQRTEQGDSAMYLCASVPPGGNIQYFGAGTRLSVL.

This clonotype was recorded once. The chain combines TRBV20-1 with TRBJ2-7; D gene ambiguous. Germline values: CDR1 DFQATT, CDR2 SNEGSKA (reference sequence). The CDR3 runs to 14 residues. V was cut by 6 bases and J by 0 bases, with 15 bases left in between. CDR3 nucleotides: TGCAGTGCCCTCTCGGCCGCGAACTCCTACGAGCAGTACTTC. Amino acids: CSALSAANSYEQYF.

The CDR3 DNA is TGCGCCAGCAGCTTGGCCCCACAGCCCCCTTTCACGTTAAACATTCAGTACTTC. Encoded protein: CASSLAPQPPFTLNIQYF. The chain recombines TRBV5-1 with TRBJ2-4; D remains ambiguous. Germline CDR1 reads SGHRS; CDR2 reads YFSETQ. Trimming left V 0 bases short and J 6 bases short, with 22 bases between. The CDR3 totals 18 residues.

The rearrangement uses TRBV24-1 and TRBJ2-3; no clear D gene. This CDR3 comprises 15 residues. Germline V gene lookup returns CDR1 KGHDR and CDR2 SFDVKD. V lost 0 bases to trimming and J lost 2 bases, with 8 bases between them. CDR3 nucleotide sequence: TGTGCCACCAGTGATTTGCACGGCAACACAGATACGCAGTATTTT. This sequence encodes CATSDLHGNTDTQYF.

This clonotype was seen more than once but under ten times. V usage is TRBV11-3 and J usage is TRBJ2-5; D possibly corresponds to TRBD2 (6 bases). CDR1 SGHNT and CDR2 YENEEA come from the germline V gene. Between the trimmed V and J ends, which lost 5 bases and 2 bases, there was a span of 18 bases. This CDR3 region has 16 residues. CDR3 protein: CASSPPQPGEQETQYF. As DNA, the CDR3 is TGTGCCAGCAGCCCACCTCAGCCGGGAGAACAAGAGACCCAGTACTTC.

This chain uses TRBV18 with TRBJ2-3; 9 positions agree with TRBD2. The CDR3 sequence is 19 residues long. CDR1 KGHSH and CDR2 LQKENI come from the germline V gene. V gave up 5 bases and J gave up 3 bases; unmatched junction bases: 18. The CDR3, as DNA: TGTGCCAGCTCAGCACGGGGAGCGGGAGGAACGTCCGGGACAGATACGCAGTATTTT. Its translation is CASSARGAGGTSGTDTQYF.

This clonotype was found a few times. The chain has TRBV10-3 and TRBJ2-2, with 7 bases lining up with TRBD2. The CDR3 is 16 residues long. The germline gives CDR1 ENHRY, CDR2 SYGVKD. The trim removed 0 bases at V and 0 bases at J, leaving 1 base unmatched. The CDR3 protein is CAISESAGANTGELFF. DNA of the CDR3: TGTGCCATCAGTGAGTCTGCGGGGGCGAACACCGGGGAGCTGTTTTTT.

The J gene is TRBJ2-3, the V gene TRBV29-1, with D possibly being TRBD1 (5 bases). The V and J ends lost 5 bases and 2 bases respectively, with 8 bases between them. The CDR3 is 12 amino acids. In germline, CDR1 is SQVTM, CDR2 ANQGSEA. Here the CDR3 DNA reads TGCAGCGTTAAACAGGACACAGATACGCAGTATTTT. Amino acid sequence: CSVKQDTDTQYF.

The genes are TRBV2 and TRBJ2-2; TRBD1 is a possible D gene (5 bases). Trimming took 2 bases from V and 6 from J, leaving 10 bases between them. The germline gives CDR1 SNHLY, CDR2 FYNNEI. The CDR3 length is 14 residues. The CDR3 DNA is TGTGCCAGCAGTGAAATAGGGGTGGCCGGGGAGCTGTTTTTT. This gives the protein CASSEIGVAGELFF.

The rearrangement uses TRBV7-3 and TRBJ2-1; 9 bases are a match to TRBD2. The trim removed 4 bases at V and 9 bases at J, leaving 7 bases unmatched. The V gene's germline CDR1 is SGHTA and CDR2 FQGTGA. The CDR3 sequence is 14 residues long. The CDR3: CASSSAGGSVEQFF. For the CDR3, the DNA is TGTGCCAGCAGCTCAGCGGGGGGTAGTGTTGAGCAGTTCTTC. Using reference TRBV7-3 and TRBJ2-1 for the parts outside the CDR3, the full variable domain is GAGVSQTPSNKVTEKGKYVELRCDPISGHTALYWYRQSLGQGPEFLIYFQGTGAADDSGLPNDRFFAVRPEGSVSTLKIQRTERGDSAVYLCASSSAGGSVEQFFGPGTRLTVL.

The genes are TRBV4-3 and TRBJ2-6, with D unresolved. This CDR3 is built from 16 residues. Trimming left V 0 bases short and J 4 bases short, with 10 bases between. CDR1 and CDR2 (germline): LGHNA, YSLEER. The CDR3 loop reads CASSQDKGSGANVLTF. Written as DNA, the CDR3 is TGCGCCAGCAGCCAAGATAAGGGTTCAGGGGCCAACGTCCTGACTTTC.

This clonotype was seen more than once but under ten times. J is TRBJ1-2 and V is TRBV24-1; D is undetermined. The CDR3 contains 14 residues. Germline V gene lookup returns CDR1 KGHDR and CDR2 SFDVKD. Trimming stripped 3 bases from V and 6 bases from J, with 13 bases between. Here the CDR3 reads CATSDPDNFHGYTF. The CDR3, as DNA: TGTGCCACCAGTGATCCTGACAATTTCCATGGCTACACCTTC.

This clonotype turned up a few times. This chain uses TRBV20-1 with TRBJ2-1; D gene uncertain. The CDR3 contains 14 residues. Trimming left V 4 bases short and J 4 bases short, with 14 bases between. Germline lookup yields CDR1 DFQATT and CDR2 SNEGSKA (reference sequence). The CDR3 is CSATLDGGYNEQFF. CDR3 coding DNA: TGCAGTGCTACCTTGGACGGTGGGTACAATGAGCAGTTCTTC.

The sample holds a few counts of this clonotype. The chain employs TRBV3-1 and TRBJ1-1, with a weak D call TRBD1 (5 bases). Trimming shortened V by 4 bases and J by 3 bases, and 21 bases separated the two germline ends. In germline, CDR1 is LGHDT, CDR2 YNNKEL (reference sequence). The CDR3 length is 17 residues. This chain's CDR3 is CASSRRQQTVLDTEAFF. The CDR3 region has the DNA TGTGCCAGCAGCCGCAGGCAACAGACAGTTCTGGACACTGAAGCTTTCTTT.

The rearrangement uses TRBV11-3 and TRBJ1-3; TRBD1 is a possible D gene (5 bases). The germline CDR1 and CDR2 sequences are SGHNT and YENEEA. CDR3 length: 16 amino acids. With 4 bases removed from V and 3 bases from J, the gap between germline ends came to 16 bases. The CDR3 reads CASSSEFAGFGNTIYF. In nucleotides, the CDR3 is TGTGCCAGCAGCTCCGAGTTTGCAGGGTTTGGAAACACCATATATTTT.

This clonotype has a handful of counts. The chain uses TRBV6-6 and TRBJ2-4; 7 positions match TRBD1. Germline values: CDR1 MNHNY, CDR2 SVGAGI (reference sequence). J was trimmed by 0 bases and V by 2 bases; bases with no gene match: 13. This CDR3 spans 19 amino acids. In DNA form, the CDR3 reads TGTGCCAGCAGTTACCCTAACTTACAGGGGATGGGAGCCAAAAACATTCAGTACTTC. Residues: CASSYPNLQGMGAKNIQYF.

CDR3 nucleotides: TGTGCCAGCAGCGGAAAGGGCTATGGCTACACCTTC. Translation: CASSGKGYGYTF. This chain joins TRBV9 and TRBJ1-2; D gene unclear. Germline V lookup: CDR1 SGDLS, CDR2 YYNGEE. Trimming cost V 3 bases and J 4 bases, with 7 bases left between them. The CDR3 loop spans 12 amino acids.

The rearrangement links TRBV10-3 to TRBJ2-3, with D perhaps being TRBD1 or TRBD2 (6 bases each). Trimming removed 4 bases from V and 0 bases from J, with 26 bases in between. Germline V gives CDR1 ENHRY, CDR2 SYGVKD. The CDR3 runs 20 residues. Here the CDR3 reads CAISAGRQGVAGGSTDTQYF. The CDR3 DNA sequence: TGTGCCATCAGTGCCGGACGCCAGGGTGTTGCCGGGGGCAGCACAGATACGCAGTATTTT.

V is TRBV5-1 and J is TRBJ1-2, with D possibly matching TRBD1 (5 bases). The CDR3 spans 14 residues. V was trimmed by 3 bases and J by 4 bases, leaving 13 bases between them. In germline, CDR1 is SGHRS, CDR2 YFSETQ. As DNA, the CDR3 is TGCGCCAGCAGCTGGATGGACACATCCTATGGCTACACCTTC. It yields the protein CASSWMDTSYGYTF.

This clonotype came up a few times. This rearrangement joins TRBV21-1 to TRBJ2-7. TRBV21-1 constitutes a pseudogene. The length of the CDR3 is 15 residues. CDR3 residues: CASSKGNTRSYEQYF. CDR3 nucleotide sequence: TGTGCCAGCAGCAAAGGGAACACTCGCTCCTACGAGCAGTACTTC.

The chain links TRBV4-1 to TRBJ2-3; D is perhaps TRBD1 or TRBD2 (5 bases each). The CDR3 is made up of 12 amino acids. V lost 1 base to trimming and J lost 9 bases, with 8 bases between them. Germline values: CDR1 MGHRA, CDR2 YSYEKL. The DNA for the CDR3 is TGCGCCAGCAGCCAAGGGGGGTCCACGCAGTATTTT. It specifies CASSQGGSTQYF.

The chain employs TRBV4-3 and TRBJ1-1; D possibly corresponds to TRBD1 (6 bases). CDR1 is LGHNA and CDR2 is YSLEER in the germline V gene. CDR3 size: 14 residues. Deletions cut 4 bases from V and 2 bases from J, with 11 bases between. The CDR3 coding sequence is TGCGCCAGCAGCCCCAGGGGTTCTAACACTGAAGCTTTCTTT. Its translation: CASSPRGSNTEAFF.

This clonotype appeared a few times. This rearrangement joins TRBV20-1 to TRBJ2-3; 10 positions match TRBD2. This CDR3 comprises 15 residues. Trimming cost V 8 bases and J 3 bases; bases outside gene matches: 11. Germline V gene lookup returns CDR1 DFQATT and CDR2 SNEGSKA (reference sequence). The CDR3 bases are TGCAGTTACGGCCGCAGAGCGGGGGGGACAGATACGCAGTATTTT. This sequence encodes CSYGRRAGGTDTQYF.

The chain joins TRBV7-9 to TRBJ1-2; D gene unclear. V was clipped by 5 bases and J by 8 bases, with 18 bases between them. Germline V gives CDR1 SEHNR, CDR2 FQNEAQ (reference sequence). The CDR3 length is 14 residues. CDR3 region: CASSPADRPIGYTF. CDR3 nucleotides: TGTGCCAGCAGCCCAGCGGACCGGCCGATAGGCTACACCTTC.

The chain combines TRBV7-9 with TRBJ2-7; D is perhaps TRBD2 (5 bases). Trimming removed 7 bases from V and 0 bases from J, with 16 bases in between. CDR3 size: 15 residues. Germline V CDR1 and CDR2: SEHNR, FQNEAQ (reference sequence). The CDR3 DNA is TGTGCCAGCATCCCCTCGACGGGGAGCTCCTACGAGCAGTACTTC. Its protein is CASIPSTGSSYEQYF.